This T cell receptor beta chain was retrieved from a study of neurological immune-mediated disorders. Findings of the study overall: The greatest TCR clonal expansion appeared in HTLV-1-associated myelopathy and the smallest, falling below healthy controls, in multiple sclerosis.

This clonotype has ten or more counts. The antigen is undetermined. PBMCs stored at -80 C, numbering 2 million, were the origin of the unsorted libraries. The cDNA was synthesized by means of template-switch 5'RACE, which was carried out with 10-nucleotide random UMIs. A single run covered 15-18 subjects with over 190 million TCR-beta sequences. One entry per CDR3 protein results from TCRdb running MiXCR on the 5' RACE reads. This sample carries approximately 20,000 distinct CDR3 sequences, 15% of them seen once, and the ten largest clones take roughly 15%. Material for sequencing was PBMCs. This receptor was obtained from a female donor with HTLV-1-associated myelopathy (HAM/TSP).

CDR3 in amino acids: CASSLTGVDTGELFF. CDR3 DNA: TGTGCCAGCAGCTTGACAGGGGTGGACACCGGGGAGCTGTTTTTT. The chain carries TRBV5-6 and TRBJ2-2; the match to TRBD1 covers 7 bases. After removal of 1 base from V and 3 bases from J, the junction contained 3 bases not matched to a gene. The length of the CDR3 is 15 residues. The germline gives CDR1 SGHDT, CDR2 YYEEEE.